These 26 T cell receptor beta chains originate from one sample sequenced in a study of cytomegalovirus exposure and HLA in healthy donors. PCR primers comprised 60 Vbeta and 13 Jbeta primers. Repertoires were generated with immunoSEQ multiplex PCR, while TCRdb's copy carries only in-frame clones and drops some. The sample holds 100,000 to 150,000 clones, around 77% seen once. Sequenced sample: PBMCs. These receptors were obtained from a male donor in good health and CMV-seropositive.

The rearrangement joins TRBV27 to TRBJ2-1, with TRBD2 matching 7 bases. This CDR3 contains 15 residues. V lost 4 bases and J lost 5; bases outside the gene matches: 8. Germline V gene lookup returns CDR1 MNHEY and CDR2 SMNVEV (reference sequence). The CDR3 spells CASSSVGTINNEQFF. The CDR3 DNA reads TGTGCCAGCAGTTCGGTCGGGACTATTAACAATGAGCAGTTCTTC.

The rearrangement links TRBV7-2 to TRBJ2-3; the D gene is possibly TRBD1 (6 bases). The CDR3 loop spans 14 amino acids. The germline V and J ends were trimmed by 2 bases and 6 bases, with 12 bases remaining between them. CDR1 and CDR2 from the germline V gene are SGHTA and FQGNSA. The CDR3 spells CASSLRGLGDTQYF. For the CDR3, the DNA is TGTGCCAGCAGCTTAAGGGGGTTGGGGGATACGCAGTATTTT.

The J gene is TRBJ2-4, the V gene TRBV13; weak D call: TRBD2 (6 bases). Per germline, CDR1 PRHDT and CDR2 FYEKMQ (reference sequence). The V end lost 6 bases, the J end lost 5 bases, and 11 bases lay between the germline ends. The CDR3 runs to 13 residues. CDR3: CASRGDSENIQYF. CDR3 coding DNA: TGTGCCAGCAGAGGGGACTCTGAAAACATTCAGTACTTC.

This chain uses TRBV9 with TRBJ2-1; 10 positions match TRBD2. In germline, CDR1 is SGDLS, CDR2 YYNGEE. The CDR3 extends over 17 amino acids. V was clipped by 1 base and J by 1 base; unmatched bases: 5. The CDR3 DNA is TGTGCCAGCAGCGTATGGCCTAGCGGGGGATCCTACAATGAGCAGTTCTTC. Its protein is CASSVWPSGGSYNEQFF.

The chain joins TRBV2 to TRBJ2-7; D may be TRBD1 (5 bases). The CDR3 totals 10 residues. The germline V gene encodes CDR1 SNHLY and CDR2 FYNNEI. Trimming pared 4 bases from V and 9 bases from J, leaving 7 bases between. The CDR3 bases are TGTGCCAGCAGTGTCGACAGGCAGTACTTC. Translating gives CASSVDRQYF.

With regard to this clone: At one end the junction does not follow the germline gene, possibly because of a read error. V and J are TRBV27 and TRBJ2-6; weak D call: TRBD1 (5 bases). The V gene's germline CDR1 is MNHEY and CDR2 SMNVEV (reference sequence). The CDR3 sequence is 16 residues long. CDR3 DNA sequence: TGTGCCAGCAGTTTTAGGATCGACTCTGGGGCCAACGGCCTGACTTTC. Translated, it gives CASSFRIDSGANGLTF.

The chain joins TRBV9 to TRBJ2-5; D unclear. Germline V gene data show CDR1 as SGDLS and CDR2 as YYNGEE. The CDR3 sequence is 14 residues long. V was cut by 0 bases and J by 2 bases, with 8 bases left in between. CDR3 sequence (DNA): TGTGCCAGCAGCGTAGGCGGAAAACAAGAGACCCAGTACTTC. Translation: CASSVGGKQETQYF.

The V gene is TRBV20-1, the J gene TRBJ2-1; the D is unclear. CDR3 length: 11 residues. V was cut by 3 bases and J by 8 bases, with 8 bases left in between. Germline assignment: CDR1 DFQATT and CDR2 SNEGSKA (reference sequence). Here the CDR3 reads CSASGRDEQFF. The CDR3 bases are TGCAGTGCTAGTGGGCGAGATGAGCAGTTCTTC.

V usage is TRBV10-3 and J usage is TRBJ2-4, with 10 bases aligning to TRBD1. V trimming: 7 bases; J trimming: 5 bases; junction bases outside the gene matches: 5. Germline assignment: CDR1 ENHRY and CDR2 SYGVKD. This CDR3 spans 14 amino acids. The CDR3 region is CAINDRGLENIQYF. The CDR3 region has the DNA TGTGCCATCAACGACAGGGGGCTGGAAAACATTCAGTACTTC.

The chain joins TRBV2 to TRBJ2-5, with TRBD1 matching 9 bases. Trimming removed 4 bases from V and 2 bases from J; junction bases left unmatched: 5. CDR1 and CDR2 (germline): SNHLY, FYNNEI. The length of the CDR3 is 15 residues. Here the CDR3 reads CASSGDRATQETQYF. DNA of the CDR3: TGTGCCAGCAGTGGGGACAGGGCCACACAAGAGACCCAGTACTTC.

In this sample, this clone turned up a few times. The V call is TRBV4-1, the J call TRBJ2-3; TRBD1 matches 7 bases. Germline V CDR1 and CDR2: MGHRA, YSYEKL. J gave up 2 bases and V 3 bases, and 2 bases lay outside the gene matches. The CDR3 runs to 14 residues. CDR3 coding DNA: TGCGCCAGCAGCCAGGGGACAGTCACAGATACGCAGTATTTT. This sequence encodes CASSQGTVTDTQYF.

J is TRBJ1-6 and V is TRBV6-5, with a weak D call TRBD1 (5 bases). Trimming cost V 1 base and J 7 bases, with 5 bases left between them. The CDR3 is 13 amino acids. Germline CDR1 reads MNHEY; CDR2 reads SVGAGI. In DNA, the CDR3 is TGTGCCAGCAGTTACTACAGGAATTCACCCCTCCACTTT. It is translated as CASSYYRNSPLHF.

This chain joins TRBV2 and TRBJ2-3; tentative D call: TRBD2 (6 bases). Germline-derived CDR1 and CDR2 are SNHLY and FYNNEI. This CDR3 comprises 15 residues. V was pared by 2 bases and J by 5 bases, with 14 bases between. This CDR3 is CASSEIWQGGDTQYF. The CDR3 region has the DNA TGTGCCAGCAGTGAAATCTGGCAGGGAGGAGATACGCAGTATTTT.

The V and J genes are TRBV6-4 and TRBJ2-3, with D perhaps matching TRBD1 (5 bases). Germline V gives CDR1 MRHNA, CDR2 SNTAGT. The CDR3 loop spans 19 amino acids. V lost 2 bases and J lost 1, with 22 bases in between. CDR3 sequence: CASSDPPQRQMWGTDTQYF. The CDR3 DNA reads TGTGCCAGCAGTGACCCGCCCCAGAGACAGATGTGGGGCACAGATACGCAGTATTTT.

J is TRBJ2-1 and V is TRBV28; 9 bases map to TRBD2. The germline V gene has CDR1 MDHEN and CDR2 SYDVKM. The CDR3 totals 15 residues. V shed 5 bases, J shed 6 bases, and the junction held 8 bases outside the gene matches. The CDR3 region is CASSLGLARTNEQFF. Here the CDR3 DNA reads TGTGCCAGCAGTCTAGGACTAGCGAGAACCAATGAGCAGTTCTTC.

This chain uses TRBV28 with TRBJ2-7; tentative D call: TRBD2 (7 bases). Germline CDR1 and CDR2: MDHEN and SYDVKM. The CDR3 runs 16 residues. Trimming shortened V by 2 bases and J by 5 bases, and 19 bases separated the two germline ends. DNA for the CDR3: TGTGCCAGCAGTTTAAGGGGGGGGCGGGAGCTGGACGAGCAGTACTTC. Translated: CASSLRGGRELDEQYF. The full variable domain, rest sourced from reference TRBV28 and TRBJ2-7, is DVKVTQSSRYLVKRTGEKVFLECVQDMDHENMFWYRQDPGLGLRLIYFSYDVKMKEKGDIPEGYSVSREKKERFSLILESASTNQTSMYLCASSLRGGRELDEQYFGPGTRLTVT.

The rearrangement joins TRBV4-2 to TRBJ1-4; 9 bases agree with TRBD1. Losses at the gene ends were 3 bases for V and 0 bases for J; bases not matched to a gene: 8. Germline CDR1 reads LGHNA; CDR2 reads YNFKEQ. This CDR3 contains 18 residues. CDR3 amino acids: CASSHETGGLSTNEKLFF. In DNA, the CDR3 is TGTGCCAGCAGCCATGAGACAGGGGGGCTCTCAACTAATGAAAAACTGTTTTTT.

This clone was counted a few times. The V call is TRBV28, the J call TRBJ2-7; 9 bases agree with TRBD2. J was trimmed by 6 bases and V by 2 bases; bases with no gene match: 5. This CDR3 contains 14 residues. Germline CDR1 MDHEN, CDR2 SYDVKM. As DNA, the CDR3 is TGTGCCAGCAGTTTAAGAGGACTAGCGATCGAGCAGTACTTC. Protein: CASSLRGLAIEQYF.

This chain links TRBV10-3 with TRBJ2-1; TRBD1 agrees at 10 bases. This CDR3 is built from 17 residues. Germline V lookup: CDR1 ENHRY, CDR2 SYGVKD. V lost 3 bases and J lost 2; bases outside the gene matches: 7. The DNA for the CDR3 is TGTGCCATCAGTGATGACAGGGGGCGTTTTGCCTACAATGAGCAGTTCTTC. Protein product: CAISDDRGRFAYNEQFF.

This clone is a singleton in its sample. The chain employs TRBV9 and TRBJ2-7; a possible D gene is TRBD2 (6 bases). The CDR3 runs to 13 residues. Germline V lookup: CDR1 SGDLS, CDR2 YYNGEE. Trimming took off 4 bases at V and 4 bases at J, with 12 bases between the two ends. The CDR3 region is CASSPPGGYEQYF. CDR3 sequence (DNA): TGTGCCAGCAGCCCCCCTGGGGGGTACGAGCAGTACTTC.

The chain employs TRBV29-1 and TRBJ2-2, with TRBD1 matching 9 bases. Losses at the gene ends were 7 bases for V and 2 bases for J; bases not matched to a gene: 5. The CDR3 length is 14 residues. Per the germline V gene, CDR1 is SQVTM and CDR2 is ANQGSEA. CDR3 amino acids: CSARDRDNTGELFF. CDR3 bases: TGCAGCGCCCGGGACAGGGACAACACCGGGGAGCTGTTTTTT.

This chain uses TRBV5-1 with TRBJ2-5; TRBD2 might be the D (5 bases). Per the germline V gene, CDR1 is SGHRS and CDR2 is YFSETQ. The CDR3 length is 15 residues. Trimming took 0 bases from V and 2 from J, leaving 11 bases between them. CDR3 protein: CASSLGLAGQETQYF. CDR3 DNA: TGCGCCAGCAGCTTGGGGCTAGCAGGACAAGAGACCCAGTACTTC.

The gene calls are TRBV5-1 and TRBJ2-6, with 11 bases fitting TRBD2. This CDR3 contains 17 residues. Germline loops: CDR1 SGHRS, CDR2 YFSETQ. V lost 4 bases and J lost 0; bases outside the gene matches: 3. The CDR3 is CASSGSGGGSGANVLTF. The CDR3 DNA follows: TGCGCCAGCAGCGGTAGCGGGGGGGGCTCTGGGGCCAACGTCCTGACTTTC.

The V call is TRBV30, the J call TRBJ2-3; 12 bases are shared with TRBD1. The CDR3 has 16 amino acids. The V gene's germline CDR1 is GTSNPN and CDR2 SVGIG (reference sequence). V lost 3 bases to trimming and J lost 2 bases; unmatched junction nucleotides: 6. The CDR3 nucleotides read TGTGCCTGGAGAACCGGGACAGGGGGCTACACAGATACGCAGTATTTT. Its translation: CAWRTGTGGYTDTQYF.

The V gene is TRBV6-5, the J gene TRBJ1-5; 9 bases match TRBD1. Germline V CDR1 and CDR2: MNHEY, SVGAGI. Trimming took 6 bases from V and 3 from J; bases not matched to a gene: 6. The CDR3 has 15 amino acids. CDR3 nucleotides: TGTGCCAGCAGCCAGGACAGGGGTCACAATCAGCCCCAGCATTTT. It encodes CASSQDRGHNQPQHF.

The chain employs TRBV7-2 and TRBJ2-1; 11 bases match TRBD2. With V trimmed by 6 bases and J by 0 bases, 4 bases remained unmatched. The CDR3 covers 16 residues. From germline, CDR1 is SGHTA and CDR2 FQGNSA. CDR3 DNA sequence: TGTGCCAGCAGAATTACTAGCGGGAGCTCCTACAATGAGCAGTTCTTC. Translating it yields CASRITSGSSYNEQFF.